This T cell receptor beta chain was found in a study of T cell responses to AZD1222 COVID-19 vaccine. Study-wide results and limits: Without day 14 samples, only post-peak T cell repertoires were studied.

Clones were read by immunoSEQ multiplex PCR, and TCRdb kept only the in-frame ones, dropping some. The sample lists about 110,000 clones; approximately 96% were seen once. V shed 1 base and J shed 0 bases, with 13 bases lying between them. The CDR3 has 17 amino acids. Germline CDR1 and CDR2: SGHVS and FNYEAQ. Comment on this clone: Its specificity is not known.

The sequenced sample was peripheral blood, obtained on day 0 of AZD1222 vaccination. The chain is built from TRBV7-6 and TRBJ1-5; D is ambiguous. This TCR derives from an adult in good health. The CDR3 loop reads CASSLGVARYSNQPQHF. The CDR3 DNA sequence: TGTGCCAGCAGCTTAGGAGTCGCCAGATATAGCAATCAGCCCCAGCATTTT.